These T cell receptor beta chains were read from a single sample in a study of blood T cell repertoires in COVID-19. The method was immunoSEQ multiplex PCR; TCRdb's version includes in-frame clones alone and lacks a portion of them. The data contain about 280,000 clones, 75% to 90% of them singletons. What was sequenced was PBMCs or T cells enriched from blood (not recorded which). The receptors shown here come from a woman aged 45 to 65 who had recovered from COVID-19. Each CDR3 is given with its conserved first and last residue. Fields, in order: V gene, CDR3 protein.

TRBV5-1	CASRAGELQETQYF
TRBV30	CAWIPGSYEQYF
TRBV30	CAWSRGVRDTIYF
TRBV27	CASSDLGGADGKLFF
TRBV5-5	CASSYHGQNSPLHF
TRBV30	CAWSVQGQETQYF
TRBV19	CAEKKGDENSPLHF
TRBV19	CASSIVFARGLSYEQYF
TRBV6-5	CASSTTGDTEAFF
TRBV19	CASSIDWTGGGEKLFF
TRBV11-2	CASSLARGQQETQYF
TRBV13	CASSLGTGGRSTGELFF
TRBV9	CASSGTITGNIQYF
TRBV30	CAWKTGNEQYF
TRBV30	CALEQGSMNSPLHF
TRBV30	CAWSVDLGGNNQPQHF
TRBV19	CASNLDSDNEQFF
TRBV5-1	CASNFGGAVNEKLFF
TRBV30	CAWSSGFQETQYF
TRBV11-2	CASSRGQGEHNEQFF
TRBV5-1	CASGTGSTDTQYF
TRBV19	CASSIGSSGHNEQFF
TRBV29-1	CSVGDVAGQPQHF
TRBV27	CASSLTPILAKNIQYF
TRBV5-6	CASSFGTGVGSGNQPQHF
TRBV20-1	CSASTAGYTF
TRBV25-1	CASRETGGRTEAFF
TRBV18	CASSPSLSSQINEKLFF
TRBV5-4	CASSDEGGTGTTEAFF
TRBV28	CASRPPGSPHGYTF
TRBV7-9	CASSLARGRNIQYF
TRBV5-8	CASRTRGRLDGYTF
TRBV18	CASSPPERAPNTEAFF
TRBV5-1	CASSLGGLAGYNEQFF
TRBV19	CASSMTGSNYGYTF
TRBV27	CASSTLTSAKHEQYF
TRBV7-9	CASSRSGQATNEKLFF
TRBV9	CASSVGTGGNLRTEAFF
TRBV7-9	CASSENRGYTEKLFF
TRBV5-4	CASSRAGTSGYNEQFF
TRBV6-5	CASTPNPDGQPQHF
TRBV6-6	CASSRGDLAGGAYNEQFF